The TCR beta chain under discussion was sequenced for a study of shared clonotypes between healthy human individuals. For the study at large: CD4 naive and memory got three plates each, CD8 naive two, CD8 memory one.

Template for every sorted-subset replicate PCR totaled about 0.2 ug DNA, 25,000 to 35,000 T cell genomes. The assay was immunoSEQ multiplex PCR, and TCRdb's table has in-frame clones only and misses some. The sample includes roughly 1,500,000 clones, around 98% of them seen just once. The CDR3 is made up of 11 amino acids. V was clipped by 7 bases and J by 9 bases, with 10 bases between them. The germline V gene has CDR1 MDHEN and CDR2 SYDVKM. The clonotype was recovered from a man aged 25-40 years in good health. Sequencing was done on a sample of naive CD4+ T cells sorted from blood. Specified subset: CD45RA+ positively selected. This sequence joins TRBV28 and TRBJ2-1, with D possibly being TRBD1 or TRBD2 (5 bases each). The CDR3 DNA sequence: TGTGCCAGCACGGGACGCAGTGAGCAGTTCTTC. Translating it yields CASTGRSEQFF.